The present T cell receptor (beta chain) was sequenced within a study of tumor-infiltrating lymphocytes in primary liver carcinoma. The wider study: The cohort consisted of patients whose primary liver carcinoma was surgically resected. Roughly 3.65 to 8 million productive TCRbeta reads came from each sample, comparable across tissue types.

Notes on the study in general: Unsorted bulk samples meant CD4+ and CD8+ repertoires went uncompared.

Making TCR beta cDNA involved approximately 480 ng total RNA and a constant-region primer. Nested multiplex PCR, run for three rounds with slightly modified ARM-PCR, yielded TCR beta libraries. The first two PCR rounds, around 10 cycles each, used TRBV1-TRBV30 forward primers and a C-beta reverse primer. TCRdb redid the calling of the multiplex PCR reads with MiXCR, one entry per CDR3 protein. The sample has around 210,000 distinct CDR3 sequences; approximately 64% are singletons. Germline DNA was extracted alongside blood RNA, which was obtained from unsorted whole blood. CDR3 size: 15 residues. V gave up 6 bases and J gave up 5 bases; unmatched junction bases: 7. Germline V lookup: CDR1 SGHAT, CDR2 FQNNGV. The table lists this clonotype with many counts. Its target is not known.

The chain links TRBV11-2 to TRBJ2-7; 13 nucleotides agree with TRBD2. The TCR sequence derives from a woman aged 55-75 years with primary liver carcinoma and hepatitis B virus infection. The sample comprised peripheral blood. Here the CDR3 DNA reads TGTGCCAGCAGGGGGGGACTAGCGGGATTCAACGAGCAGTACTTC. Amino acid sequence: CASRGGLAGFNEQYF. Complete variable domain (other parts from reference TRBV11-2 and TRBJ2-7): EAGVAQSPRYKIIEKRQSVAFWCNPISGHATLYWYQQILGQGPKLLIQFQNNGVVDDSQLPKDRFSAERLKGVDSTLKIQPAKLEDSAVYLCASRGGLAGFNEQYFGPGTRLTVT.